The present T cell receptor beta chain was sequenced within a study of metastatic and nonmetastatic thyroid tumors. Through MiXCR, TCRdb re-clonotyped the PCR reads. The sample holds roughly 20,000 clones, approximately 15% seen once. Comments on this clone: One end of the junction does not line up with germline, which may come from a read error.

There were no patients who had received any treatment before thyroid surgery. The TCR was taken from a female donor with papillary thyroid cancer or a benign thyroid nodule (not recorded which). Some clones in this sample may be carry-over from other donors' samples. Sequencing input: tumor tissue.

CDR3 amino acids: CAISQAYAREHYF. The CDR3 region has the DNA TGTGCCATCAGCCAAGCGTATGCCCGGGAGCACTACTTC. The chain carries TRBV4-2 and TRBJ2-7, with a possible D match to TRBD2 (6 bases). Germline V gives CDR1 LGHNA, CDR2 YNFKEQ. The CDR3 consists of 13 residues.